These T cell receptor beta chains were read from a single sample in a study of T cell changes during pregnancy in multiple sclerosis. Using immunoSEQ multiplex PCR, the repertoire was profiled, and TCRdb retains in-frame clones only, with some absent. The sample lists 100,000 or so clones; roughly 91% were seen once. The sequencing here drew on peripheral blood, taken in the first trimester of pregnancy. The receptor source for this set is a female donor with multiple sclerosis, enrolled in a pregnancy study. The conserved cysteine and the conserved F or W are not part of the CDR3 here. The D gene is left open where the match is weak. Where a row states a size, it is once, few, many or the class of an expanded clone; other rows omit it.

D gene	J gene	clone size	V gene	CDR3 length	CDR3 protein
.	TRBJ2-1	.	TRBV29-1	11	SGALGDYNEQF
TRBD1	TRBJ2-5	once	TRBV2	12	ASSDGTGEETQY
TRBD1	TRBJ2-2	.	TRBV7-9	13	ASSPDRGPIGELF
.	TRBJ1-6	medium-sized	TRBV5-6	14	ASSLFPSSYNSPLH
TRBD1	TRBJ1-6	.	TRBV4-1	13	ASSPAGGLNSPLH
.	TRBJ1-1	.	TRBV19	11	ASSIPVNTEAF
.	TRBJ1-4	.	TRBV6-1	13	ASSEARQGLRKLF
.	TRBJ1-2	once	TRBV28	12	ASSLVGVDYGYT
.	TRBJ1-2	few	TRBV27	10	ASSLDLFGYT
TRBD1	TRBJ2-1	.	TRBV19	14	ASSIVTGGSYNEQF
TRBD1	TRBJ1-5	once	TRBV30	11	AWSGQGNQPQH
.	TRBJ2-3	once	TRBV5-5	13	ASSFETRSTDTQY
.	TRBJ1-4	.	TRBV6-1	11	ASSVPGGEKLF
TRBD1	TRBJ1-1	.	TRBV5-6	12	ASSPEGGWFEAF
.	TRBJ2-2	.	TRBV9	12	ASSVDRAPGELF
TRBD1	TRBJ1-1	once	TRBV9	11	ASSETGATEAF
TRBD2	TRBJ2-3	.	TRBV5-6	11	ASSWGTSNTQY
.	TRBJ1-2	.	TRBV6-1	12	ASSGTAANYGYT
.	TRBJ1-5	.	TRBV5-1	11	ASRATENQPQH
.	TRBJ2-1	.	TRBV18	13	ASSEGGLNYNEQF
TRBD2	TRBJ2-3	.	TRBV5-1	13	ASSLLAGPTDTQY
.	TRBJ2-1	.	TRBV4-1	11	ASSQARGNEQF
.	TRBJ1-1	.	TRBV12-5	12	ASGLYRLNTEAF
TRBD2	TRBJ2-3	.	TRBV13	14	ASSLEGGGITDTQY
.	TRBJ2-1	.	TRBV7-8	13	ASSHLRDVSNEQF
TRBD1	TRBJ2-2	once	TRBV5-1	13	ASSRDRVPTGELF
.	TRBJ1-6	.	TRBV9	12	ASSVGAENSPLH
.	TRBJ2-5	.	TRBV7-8	12	ASSFEQGRETQY